Sequencing of this TCR beta chain was carried out in a study of blood T cells in healthy people across ages. This clonotype turned up a few times. This CDR3 is built from 17 residues. With V trimmed by 3 bases and J by 5 bases, 11 bases remained unmatched. The germline V gene has CDR1 SEHNR and CDR2 FQNEAQ (reference sequence). The use of a sample-barcoded 5' primer and a J-beta primer mix characterized a second PCR of roughly 6 to 12 cycles. One entry per CDR3 protein, called by TCRdb with MiXCR from the 5' RACE reads. Of 1.5 million to 2 million distinct CDR3 sequences in the sample, around 48% are singletons; the top ten hold roughly 2.1%.

The rearrangement uses TRBV7-9 and TRBJ2-1, with 9 bases that match TRBD2. The sample was blood. This TCR was recovered from a woman aged 40 to 50 in good health. The CDR3 loop reads CASSFPAGGSPHNEQFF. CDR3 DNA: TGTGCCAGCAGCTTTCCAGCGGGGGGTTCACCACACAATGAGCAGTTCTTC.